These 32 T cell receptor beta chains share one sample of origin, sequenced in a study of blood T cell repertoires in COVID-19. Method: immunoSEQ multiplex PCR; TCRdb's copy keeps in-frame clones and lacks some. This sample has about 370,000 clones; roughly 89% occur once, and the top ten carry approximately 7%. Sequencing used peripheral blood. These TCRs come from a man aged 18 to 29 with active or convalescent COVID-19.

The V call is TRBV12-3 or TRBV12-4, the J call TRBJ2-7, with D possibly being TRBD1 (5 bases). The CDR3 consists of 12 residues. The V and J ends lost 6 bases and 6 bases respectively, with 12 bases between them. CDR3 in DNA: TGTGCCAGCAGCCCCGTAGGGGCCGAGCAGTACTTC. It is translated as CASSPVGAEQYF.

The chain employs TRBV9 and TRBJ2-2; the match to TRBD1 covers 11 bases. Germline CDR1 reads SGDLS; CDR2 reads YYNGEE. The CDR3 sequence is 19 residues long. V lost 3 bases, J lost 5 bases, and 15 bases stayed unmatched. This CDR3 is CASSGSWTGGGFNTGELFF. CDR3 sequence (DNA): TGTGCCAGCAGCGGTAGTTGGACAGGGGGCGGATTCAATACCGGGGAGCTGTTTTTT.

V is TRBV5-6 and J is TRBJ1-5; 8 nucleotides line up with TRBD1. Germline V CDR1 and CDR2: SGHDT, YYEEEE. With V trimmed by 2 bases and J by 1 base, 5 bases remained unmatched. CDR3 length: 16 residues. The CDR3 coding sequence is TGTGCCAGCAGCTTTCAGGGGGCATCAAGCAATCAGCCCCAGCATTTT. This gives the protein CASSFQGASSNQPQHF. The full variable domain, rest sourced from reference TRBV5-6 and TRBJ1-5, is DAGVTQSPTHLIKTRGQQVTLRCSPKSGHDTVSWYQQALGQGPQFIFQYYEEEERQRGNFPDRFSGHQFPNYSSELNVNALLLGDSALYLCASSFQGASSNQPQHFGDGTRLSIL.

CDR3 loop: CASSEQGGNTEAFF. The CDR3 coding sequence is TGTGCCAGCAGTGAACAGGGGGGGAACACTGAAGCTTTCTTT. V usage is TRBV6-4 and J usage is TRBJ1-1; 8 bases are shared with TRBD1. The V and J ends lost 3 bases and 1 base, in that order; junction bases with no gene match: 1. The CDR3 runs to 14 residues. Germline V gene sequence: CDR1 MRHNA, CDR2 SNTAGT.

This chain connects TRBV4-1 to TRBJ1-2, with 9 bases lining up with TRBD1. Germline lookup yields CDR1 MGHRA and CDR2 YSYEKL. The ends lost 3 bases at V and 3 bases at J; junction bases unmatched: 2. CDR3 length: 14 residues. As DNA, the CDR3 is TGCGCCAGCAGCCACCGGGACAGGGACTATGGCTACACCTTC. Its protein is CASSHRDRDYGYTF.

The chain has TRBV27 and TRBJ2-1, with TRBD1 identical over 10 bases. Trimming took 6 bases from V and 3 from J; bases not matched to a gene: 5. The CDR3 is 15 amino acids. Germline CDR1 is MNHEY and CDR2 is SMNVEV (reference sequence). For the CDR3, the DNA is TGTGCCAGCAGAATACGGGACAGGGGCTACAATGAGCAGTTCTTC. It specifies CASRIRDRGYNEQFF.

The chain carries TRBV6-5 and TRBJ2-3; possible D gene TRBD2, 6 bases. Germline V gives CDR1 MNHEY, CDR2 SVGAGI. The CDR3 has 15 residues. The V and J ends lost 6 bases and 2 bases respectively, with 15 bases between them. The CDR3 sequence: CASSDPGLNTDTQYF. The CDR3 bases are TGTGCCAGCAGCGATCCGGGACTCAACACAGATACGCAGTATTTT.

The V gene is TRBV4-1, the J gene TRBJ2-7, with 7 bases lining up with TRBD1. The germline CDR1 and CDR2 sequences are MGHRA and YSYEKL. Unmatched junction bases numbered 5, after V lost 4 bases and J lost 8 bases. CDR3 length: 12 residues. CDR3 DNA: TGCGCCAGCAGCCCCAGACAGGGCAAGCAGTACTTC. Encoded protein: CASSPRQGKQYF.

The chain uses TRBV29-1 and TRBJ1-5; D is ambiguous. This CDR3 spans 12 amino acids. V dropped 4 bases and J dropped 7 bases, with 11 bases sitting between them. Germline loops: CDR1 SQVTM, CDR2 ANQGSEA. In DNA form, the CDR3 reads TGCAGCGTTGTGGGCTCTGGACAGCCCCAGCATTTT. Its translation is CSVVGSGQPQHF.

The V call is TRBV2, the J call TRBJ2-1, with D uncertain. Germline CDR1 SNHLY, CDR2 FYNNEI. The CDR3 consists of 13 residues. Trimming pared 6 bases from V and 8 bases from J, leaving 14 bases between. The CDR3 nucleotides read TGTGCCAGCAGGCCAAGCCTGGAGTATGAGCAGTTCTTC. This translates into CASRPSLEYEQFF.

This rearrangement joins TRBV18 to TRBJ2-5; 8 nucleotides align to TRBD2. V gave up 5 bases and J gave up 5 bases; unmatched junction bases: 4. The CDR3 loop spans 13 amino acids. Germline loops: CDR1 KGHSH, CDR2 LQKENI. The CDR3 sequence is CASSIQRGETQYF. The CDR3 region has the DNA TGTGCCAGCTCAATACAGCGGGGGGAGACCCAGTACTTC.

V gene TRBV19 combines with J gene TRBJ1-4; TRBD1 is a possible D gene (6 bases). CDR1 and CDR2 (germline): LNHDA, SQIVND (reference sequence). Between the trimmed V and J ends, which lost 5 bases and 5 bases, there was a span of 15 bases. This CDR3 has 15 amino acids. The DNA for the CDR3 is TGTGCCAGTAGTCTTGGACAGACTCTAAATGAAAAACTGTTTTTT. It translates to CASSLGQTLNEKLFF.

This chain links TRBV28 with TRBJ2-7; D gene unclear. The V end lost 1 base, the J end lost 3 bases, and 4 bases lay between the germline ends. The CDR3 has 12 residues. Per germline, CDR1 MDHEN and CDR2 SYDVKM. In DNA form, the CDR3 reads TGTGCCAGCAGTTTATTATTCTACGAGCAGTACTTC. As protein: CASSLLFYEQYF.

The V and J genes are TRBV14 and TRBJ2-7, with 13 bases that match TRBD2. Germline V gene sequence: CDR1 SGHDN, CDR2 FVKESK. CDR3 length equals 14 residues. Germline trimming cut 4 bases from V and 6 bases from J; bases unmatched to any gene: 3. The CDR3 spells CASSPGLAGIEQYF. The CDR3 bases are TGTGCCAGCAGCCCGGGACTAGCGGGAATCGAGCAGTACTTC. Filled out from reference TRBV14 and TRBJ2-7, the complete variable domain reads EAGVTQFPSHSVIEKGQTVTLRCDPISGHDNLYWYRRVMGKEIKFLLHFVKESKQDESGMPNNRFLAERTGGTYSTLKVQPAELEDSGVYFCASSPGLAGIEQYFGPGTRLTVT.

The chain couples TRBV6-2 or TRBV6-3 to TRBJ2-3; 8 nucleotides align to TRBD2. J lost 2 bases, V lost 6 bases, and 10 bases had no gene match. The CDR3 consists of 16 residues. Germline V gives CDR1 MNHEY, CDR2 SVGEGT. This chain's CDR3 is CASSPQRGTITDTQYF. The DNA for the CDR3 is TGTGCCAGCAGCCCCCAGCGGGGGACCATCACAGATACGCAGTATTTT.

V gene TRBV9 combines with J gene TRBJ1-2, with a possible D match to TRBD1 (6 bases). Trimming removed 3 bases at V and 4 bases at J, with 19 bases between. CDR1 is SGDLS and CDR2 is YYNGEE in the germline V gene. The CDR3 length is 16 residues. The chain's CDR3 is CASSAGFDRPLYGYTF. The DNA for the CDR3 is TGTGCCAGCAGCGCAGGATTCGACAGGCCTCTCTATGGCTACACCTTC.

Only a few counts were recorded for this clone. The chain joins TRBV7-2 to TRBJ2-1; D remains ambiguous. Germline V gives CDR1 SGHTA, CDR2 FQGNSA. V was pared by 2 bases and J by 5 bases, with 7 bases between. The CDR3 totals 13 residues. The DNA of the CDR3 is TGTGCCAGCAGCTTACCCGTTCACAATGAGCAGTTCTTC. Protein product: CASSLPVHNEQFF.

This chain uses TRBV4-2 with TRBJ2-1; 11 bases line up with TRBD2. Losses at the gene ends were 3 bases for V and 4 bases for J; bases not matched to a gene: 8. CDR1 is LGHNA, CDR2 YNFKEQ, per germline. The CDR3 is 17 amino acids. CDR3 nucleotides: TGTGCCAGCAGCCAGGATTATAGCGGGGGGGTTTACAATGAGCAGTTCTTC. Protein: CASSQDYSGGVYNEQFF.

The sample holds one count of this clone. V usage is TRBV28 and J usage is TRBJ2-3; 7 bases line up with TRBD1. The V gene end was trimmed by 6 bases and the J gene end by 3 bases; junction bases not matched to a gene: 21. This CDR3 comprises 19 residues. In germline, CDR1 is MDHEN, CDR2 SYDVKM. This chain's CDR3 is CASSPSFYRPGQMTDTQYF. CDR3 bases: TGTGCCAGCAGCCCCTCCTTCTATCGCCCGGGACAGATGACAGATACGCAGTATTTT.

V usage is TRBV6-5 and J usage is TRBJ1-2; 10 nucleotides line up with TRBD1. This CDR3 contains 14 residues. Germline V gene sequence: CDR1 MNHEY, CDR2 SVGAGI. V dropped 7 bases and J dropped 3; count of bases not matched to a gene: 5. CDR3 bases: TGTGCCAGCATCCCGGGACAGGGGTACTATGGCTACACCTTC. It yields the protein CASIPGQGYYGYTF.

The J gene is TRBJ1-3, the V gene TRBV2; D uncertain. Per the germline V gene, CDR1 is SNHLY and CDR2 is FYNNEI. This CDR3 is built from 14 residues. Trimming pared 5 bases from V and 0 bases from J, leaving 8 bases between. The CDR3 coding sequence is TGTGCCAGCAGTTCACAGACCTCTGGAAACACCATATATTTT. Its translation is CASSSQTSGNTIYF.

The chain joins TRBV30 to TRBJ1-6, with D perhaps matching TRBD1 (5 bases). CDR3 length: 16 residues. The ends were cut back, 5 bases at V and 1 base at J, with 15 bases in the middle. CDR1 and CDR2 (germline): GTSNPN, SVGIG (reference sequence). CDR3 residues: CAWGSAQGSYNSPLHF. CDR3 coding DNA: TGTGCCTGGGGGAGCGCGCAGGGATCCTATAATTCACCCCTCCACTTT.

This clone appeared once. CDR3 amino acids: CASSVGKGSNQPQHF. The CDR3 DNA sequence: TGTGCCAGCTCAGTCGGGAAAGGTAGCAATCAGCCCCAGCATTTT. This chain uses TRBV18 with TRBJ1-5; no reliable D call. The CDR3 has 15 residues. The germline CDR1 and CDR2 sequences are KGHSH and LQKENI. The V and J ends lost 5 bases and 0 bases respectively, with 11 bases between them.

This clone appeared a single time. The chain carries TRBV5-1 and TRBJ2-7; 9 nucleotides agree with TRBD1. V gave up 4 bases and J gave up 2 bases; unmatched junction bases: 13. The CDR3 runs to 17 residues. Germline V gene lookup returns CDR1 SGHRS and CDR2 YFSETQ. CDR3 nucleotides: TGCGCCAGCAGCCCGATGGACAGGGGCCTCCTTACCTACGAGCAGTACTTC. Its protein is CASSPMDRGLLTYEQYF.

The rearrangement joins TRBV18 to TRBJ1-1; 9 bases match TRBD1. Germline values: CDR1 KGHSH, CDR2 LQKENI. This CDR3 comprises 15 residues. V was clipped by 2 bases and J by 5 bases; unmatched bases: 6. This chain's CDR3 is CASSPRTGVGTEAFF. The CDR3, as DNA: TGTGCCAGCTCACCAAGGACAGGGGTAGGGACTGAAGCTTTCTTT.

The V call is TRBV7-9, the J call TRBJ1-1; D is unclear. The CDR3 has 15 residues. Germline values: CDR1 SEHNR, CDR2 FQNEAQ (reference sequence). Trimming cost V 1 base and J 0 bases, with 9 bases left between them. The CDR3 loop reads CASSLGDAMNTEAFF. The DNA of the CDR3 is TGTGCCAGCAGCTTAGGAGATGCAATGAACACTGAAGCTTTCTTT.

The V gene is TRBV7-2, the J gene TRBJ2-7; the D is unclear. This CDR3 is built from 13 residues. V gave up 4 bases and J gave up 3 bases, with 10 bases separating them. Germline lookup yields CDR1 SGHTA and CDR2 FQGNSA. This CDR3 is CASSSEANYEQYF. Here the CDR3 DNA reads TGTGCCAGCAGCTCCGAAGCGAACTACGAGCAGTACTTC.

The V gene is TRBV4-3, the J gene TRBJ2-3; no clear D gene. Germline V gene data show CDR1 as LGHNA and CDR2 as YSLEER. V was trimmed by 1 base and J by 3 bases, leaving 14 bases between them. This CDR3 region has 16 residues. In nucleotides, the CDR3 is TGCGCCAGCAGCCAAGGAAGAGGAGCCCGGACAGATACGCAGTATTTT. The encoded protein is CASSQGRGARTDTQYF.

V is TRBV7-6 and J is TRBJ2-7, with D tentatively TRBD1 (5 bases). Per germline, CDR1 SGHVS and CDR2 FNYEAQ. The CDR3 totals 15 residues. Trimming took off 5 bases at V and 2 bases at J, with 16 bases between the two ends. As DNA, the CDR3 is TGTGCCAGCAGCCCCGACAGAGCATTACCCTACGAGCAGTACTTC. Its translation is CASSPDRALPYEQYF.

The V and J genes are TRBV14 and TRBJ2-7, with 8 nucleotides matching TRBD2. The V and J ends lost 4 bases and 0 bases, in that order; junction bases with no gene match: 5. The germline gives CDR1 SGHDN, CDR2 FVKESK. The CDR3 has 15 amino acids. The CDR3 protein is CASSPLLADSYEQYF. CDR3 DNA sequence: TGTGCCAGCAGCCCCCTACTAGCGGACTCCTACGAGCAGTACTTC. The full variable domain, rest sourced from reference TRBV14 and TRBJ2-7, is EAGVTQFPSHSVIEKGQTVTLRCDPISGHDNLYWYRRVMGKEIKFLLHFVKESKQDESGMPNNRFLAERTGGTYSTLKVQPAELEDSGVYFCASSPLLADSYEQYFGPGTRLTVT.

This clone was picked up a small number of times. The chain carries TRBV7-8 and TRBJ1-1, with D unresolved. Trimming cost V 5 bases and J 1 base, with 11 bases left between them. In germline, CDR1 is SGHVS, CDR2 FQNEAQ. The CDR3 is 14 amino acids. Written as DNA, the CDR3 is TGTGCCAGCAGCCCCGATTACAAGAACACTGAAGCTTTCTTT. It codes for CASSPDYKNTEAFF.

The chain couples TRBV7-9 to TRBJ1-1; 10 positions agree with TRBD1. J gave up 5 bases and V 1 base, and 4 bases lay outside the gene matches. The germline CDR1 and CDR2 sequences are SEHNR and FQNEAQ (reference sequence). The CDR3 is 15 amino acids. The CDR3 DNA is TGTGCCAGCAGCTTAGGACAGGGGGCGAAGACTGAAGCTTTCTTT. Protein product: CASSLGQGAKTEAFF.